The 15 T cell receptor beta chains below all came from one sample that was sequenced in a study of regulatory T cells in long-lasting Graves disease. Time point given: newly diagnosed GD, antithyroid drugs for less than 3 months. RNA from PBMCs was the source of the TCR library. In building TCR beta libraries, iRepertoire HTBI primers were used together with Arm-PCR of CDR3 regions. TCRdb analysed the multiplex PCR reads with MiXCR anew, one entry per CDR3 protein. The repertoire holds a few hundred thousand distinct CDR3 sequences, 15% to 20% seen once, with just over 20% in the top ten. The sample was also reused in another study, on T cells in Graves' hyperthyroidism and ophthalmopathy.

The material sequenced was peripheral blood mononuclear cells (PBMCs), taken at new diagnosis, from a patient treated with antithyroid drugs. These receptors were obtained from a woman aged 18-29 years with Graves disease.

In its sample, this clonotype was seen many times. CDR3 region: CASSIAGTGGNEQFF. CDR3 nucleotide sequence: TGTGCCAGCAGCATAGCCGGGACAGGGGGCAATGAGCAGTTCTTC. V gene TRBV7-3 combines with J gene TRBJ2-1, with 11 positions matching TRBD1. The CDR3 extends over 15 amino acids. With 5 bases clipped from V and 6 bases from J, the junction kept 6 bases outside the gene matches. Per germline, CDR1 SGHTA and CDR2 FQGTGA.

The genes are TRBV19 and TRBJ2-5; 9 nucleotides line up with TRBD2. The CDR3 totals 14 residues. The germline V gene encodes CDR1 LNHDA and CDR2 SQIVND (reference sequence). The V segment lost 4 bases and the J segment 5 bases; nucleotides outside the gene matches: 5. The CDR3 region is CASSTRGGRETQYF. The DNA for the CDR3 is TGTGCCAGTAGTACGCGGGGGGGCCGTGAGACCCAGTACTTC.

This clonotype was seen at least ten times. This chain joins TRBV6-5 and TRBJ2-7, with TRBD1 matching over 7 bases. The CDR3 is 14 residues long. Trimming removed 4 bases from V and 0 bases from J; junction bases left unmatched: 3. Per germline, CDR1 MNHEY and CDR2 SVGAGI. CDR3 sequence reads: CASSSDRSSYEQYF. CDR3 DNA sequence: TGTGCCAGCAGTTCGGACAGGAGCTCCTACGAGCAGTACTTC.

The chain employs TRBV4-1 and TRBJ2-2, with 10 bases matching TRBD2. This CDR3 contains 16 residues. V lost 4 bases to trimming and J lost 1 base; unmatched junction nucleotides: 3. Germline V gives CDR1 MGHRA, CDR2 YSYEKL. Written as DNA, the CDR3 is TGCGCCAGCAGCCCGTGGACTAGCGGGAACACCGGGGAGCTGTTTTTT. Protein sequence: CASSPWTSGNTGELFF.

At least ten counts were recorded for this clonotype. For the CDR3, the DNA is TGTGCCAGCAGTTTCGGCAGGGGGAGTATGAACACTGAAGCTTTCTTT. It encodes CASSFGRGSMNTEAFF. The chain combines TRBV28 with TRBJ1-1; 7 nucleotides agree with TRBD1. The germline CDR1 and CDR2 sequences are MDHEN and SYDVKM. The CDR3 loop spans 16 amino acids. With 3 bases clipped from V and 0 bases from J, the junction kept 7 bases outside the gene matches.

The gene calls are TRBV29-1 and TRBJ2-2, with 9 nucleotides matching TRBD2. The trim removed 3 bases at V and 3 bases at J, leaving 2 bases unmatched. The germline CDR1 and CDR2 sequences are SQVTM and ANQGSEA. This CDR3 region has 14 residues. Here the CDR3 DNA reads TGCAGCGTTGAGGTAGCGGGAGACACCGGGGAGCTGTTTTTT. Translation gives CSVEVAGDTGELFF.

V usage is TRBV29-1 and J usage is TRBJ1-1; 10 bases are a match to TRBD1. V was clipped by 4 bases and J by 0 bases; unmatched bases: 2. The germline V gene encodes CDR1 SQVTM and CDR2 ANQGSEA. The CDR3 spans 14 residues. CDR3 nucleotide sequence: TGCAGCGTTGGGGACAGGGGCATGAACACTGAAGCTTTCTTT. Its translation: CSVGDRGMNTEAFF.

V is TRBV5-1 and J is TRBJ2-3, with 9 bases that match TRBD2. J was trimmed by 0 bases and V by 0 bases; bases with no gene match: 8. The CDR3 has 18 amino acids. Looked up from germline, CDR1 is SGHRS and CDR2 is YFSETQ. This chain's CDR3 is CASSLGSAGGRSTDTQYF. The CDR3 coding sequence is TGCGCCAGCAGCTTGGGGTCAGCGGGAGGTCGTAGCACAGATACGCAGTATTTT. Full variable domain (rest looked up from reference TRBV5-1 and TRBJ2-3): KAGVTQTPRYLIKTRGQQVTLSCSPISGHRSVSWYQQTPGQGLQFLFEYFSETQRNKGNFPGRFSGRQFSNSRSEMNVSTLELGDSALYLCASSLGSAGGRSTDTQYFGPGTRLTVL.

This clonotype was seen a handful of times. The V call is TRBV6-1, the J call TRBJ1-1; D remains ambiguous. The germline V gene encodes CDR1 MNHNS and CDR2 SASEGT. V gave up 4 bases and J gave up 2 bases, with 8 bases separating them. This CDR3 is 13 amino acids long. In DNA, the CDR3 is TGTGCCAGCAGTGCCCCGGGAAACACTGAAGCTTTCTTT. This codes for CASSAPGNTEAFF.

The J gene is TRBJ1-2, the V gene TRBV9; 7 bases are shared with TRBD1. This CDR3 contains 15 residues. The ends lost 3 bases at V and 5 bases at J; junction bases unmatched: 10. Germline loops: CDR1 SGDLS, CDR2 YYNGEE. CDR3 residues: CASSELSGQSYGYTF. CDR3 DNA: TGTGCCAGCAGCGAACTATCGGGACAGAGTTATGGCTACACCTTC.

For this clonotype: A read error may account for a junction end that differs from germline. The J gene is TRBJ2-3, the V gene TRBV28, with 7 positions matching TRBD1. The last part of the DNA fits TRBJ1-1 better; the J call may be wrong. Germline V gene data show CDR1 as MDHEN and CDR2 as SYDVKM. CDR3 length: 13 residues. This CDR3 reads CANSLLQGTEAFF. The CDR3 DNA reads TGTGCCAACAGTTTACTACAGGGGACGGAAGCTTTCTTT.

This clonotype was seen ten or more times. The rearrangement uses TRBV4-1 and TRBJ1-5; D ambiguous. This CDR3 is 16 amino acids long. The germline CDR1 and CDR2 sequences are MGHRA and YSYEKL. The ends were cut back, 0 bases at V and 3 bases at J, with 12 bases in the middle. For the CDR3, the DNA is TGCGCCAGCAGCCAAGAACTGGGGATTAACAATCAGCCCCAGCATTTT. Its translation is CASSQELGINNQPQHF.

In this sample, this clonotype turned up a few times. The J gene is TRBJ1-2, the V gene TRBV9; 8 nucleotides line up with TRBD1. The V gene's germline CDR1 is SGDLS and CDR2 YYNGEE. V trimming: 3 bases; J trimming: 6 bases; junction bases outside the gene matches: 7. CDR3 length equals 14 residues. DNA of the CDR3: TGTGCCAGCAGCGCGACAGGGGTTAGGGATGGCTACACCTTC. Protein: CASSATGVRDGYTF.

The chain recombines TRBV7-2 with TRBJ1-1, with D hard to call. This CDR3 contains 13 residues. Per germline, CDR1 SGHTA and CDR2 FQGNSA. V dropped 6 bases and J dropped 2 bases, with 10 bases sitting between them. CDR3 in amino acids: CASSQMGNTEAFF. CDR3 in DNA: TGTGCCAGCAGTCAGATGGGTAACACTGAAGCTTTCTTT.

A word on this clonotype: This likely came from a read error, as a far larger clone is one base away. The rearrangement joins TRBV7-2 to TRBJ2-7, with unresolved D. Germline assignment: CDR1 SGHTA and CDR2 FQGNSA. The CDR3 length is 14 residues. The CDR3 here is CASRPPGVTYEQHF. CDR3 in DNA: TGTGCCAGCAGACCCCCTGGGGTCACCTACGAGCAGCACTTC.